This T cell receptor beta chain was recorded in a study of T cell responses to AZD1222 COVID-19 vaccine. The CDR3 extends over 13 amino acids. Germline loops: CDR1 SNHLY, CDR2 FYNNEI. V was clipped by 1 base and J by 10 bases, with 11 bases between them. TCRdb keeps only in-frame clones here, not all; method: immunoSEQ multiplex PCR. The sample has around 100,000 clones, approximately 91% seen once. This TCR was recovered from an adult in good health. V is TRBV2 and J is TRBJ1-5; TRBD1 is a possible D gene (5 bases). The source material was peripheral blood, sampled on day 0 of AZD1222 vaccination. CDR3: CASSEEMGGPQHF. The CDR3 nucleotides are TGTGCCAGCAGTGAAGAGATGGGGGGTCCCCAGCATTTT.